What follows is one T cell receptor beta chain and its context. The germline V and J ends were trimmed by 10 bases and 5 bases, with 14 bases remaining between them. CDR3 length: 13 residues. Looked up from germline, CDR1 is KGHDR and CDR2 is SFDVKD. Repertoires were generated with immunoSEQ multiplex PCR, while TCRdb's copy carries only in-frame clones and drops some. The repertoire holds around 110,000 clones, 85% to 95% seen once, with about 3% in the top ten. The data belong to a study of T cell responses to AZD1222 COVID-19 vaccine. The sequence came from an adult in good health. This chain joins TRBV24-1 and TRBJ1-5; the D gene is possibly TRBD1 (5 bases). The input for sequencing was peripheral blood, taken on day 0 of AZD1222 vaccination. The CDR3 DNA sequence: TGTGCCACTCCCGGGACTAGATATCAGCCCCAGCATTTT. Encoded protein: CATPGTRYQPQHF.